Described below is a single T cell receptor (beta chain) sequence and its context. Antigen unknown. Produced via immunoSEQ multiplex PCR; TCRdb's table is partial and in-frame only. The sample includes tens of thousands of clones, 94% of them seen just once. These data belong to a study of OX40 agonist ivuxolimab in advanced cancers. Study as a whole: Past anti-PD-1, anti-PD-L1 or anti-CTLA-4 therapy was accepted, and 40% to 50% had received some.

Notes on the study in general: By week 6 at 0.1 to 3.0 mg/kg, blood CD4+ and CD8+ T cells had expanded clonally.

V was cut by 8 bases and J by 5 bases, with 16 bases left in between. Per the germline V gene, CDR1 is SNHLY and CDR2 is FYNNEI. This CDR3 has 14 amino acids. Prior autoimmune disease or systemic immunosuppression barred patients. The sample in question was CD4+ or CD8+ T cells sorted from blood, obtained in a trial of the OX40 agonist ivuxolimab. J is TRBJ2-1 and V is TRBV2; the D gene is possibly TRBD2 (7 bases). This clonotype was sampled from an adult with an advanced solid tumor such as melanoma, head and neck, liver or kidney cancer. The CDR3 sequence is CASLLTGRDNEQFF. In nucleotides, the CDR3 is TGTGCCAGCCTCCTAACAGGGAGGGACAATGAGCAGTTCTTC.